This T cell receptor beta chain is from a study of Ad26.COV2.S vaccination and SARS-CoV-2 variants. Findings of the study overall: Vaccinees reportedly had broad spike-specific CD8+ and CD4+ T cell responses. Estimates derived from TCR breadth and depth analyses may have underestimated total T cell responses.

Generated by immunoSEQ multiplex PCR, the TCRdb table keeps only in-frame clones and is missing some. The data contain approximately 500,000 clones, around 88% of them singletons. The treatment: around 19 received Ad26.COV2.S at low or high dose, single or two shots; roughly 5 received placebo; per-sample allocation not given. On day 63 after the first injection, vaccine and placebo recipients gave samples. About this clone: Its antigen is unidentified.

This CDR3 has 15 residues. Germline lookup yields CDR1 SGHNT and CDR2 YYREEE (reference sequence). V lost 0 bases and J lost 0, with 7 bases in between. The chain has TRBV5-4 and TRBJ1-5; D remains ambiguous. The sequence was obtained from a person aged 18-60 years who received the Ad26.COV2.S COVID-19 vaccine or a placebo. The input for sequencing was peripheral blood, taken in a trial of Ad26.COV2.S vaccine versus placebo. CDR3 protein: CASSLAGDSNQPQHF. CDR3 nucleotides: TGTGCCAGCAGCTTGGCAGGAGATAGCAATCAGCCCCAGCATTTT.